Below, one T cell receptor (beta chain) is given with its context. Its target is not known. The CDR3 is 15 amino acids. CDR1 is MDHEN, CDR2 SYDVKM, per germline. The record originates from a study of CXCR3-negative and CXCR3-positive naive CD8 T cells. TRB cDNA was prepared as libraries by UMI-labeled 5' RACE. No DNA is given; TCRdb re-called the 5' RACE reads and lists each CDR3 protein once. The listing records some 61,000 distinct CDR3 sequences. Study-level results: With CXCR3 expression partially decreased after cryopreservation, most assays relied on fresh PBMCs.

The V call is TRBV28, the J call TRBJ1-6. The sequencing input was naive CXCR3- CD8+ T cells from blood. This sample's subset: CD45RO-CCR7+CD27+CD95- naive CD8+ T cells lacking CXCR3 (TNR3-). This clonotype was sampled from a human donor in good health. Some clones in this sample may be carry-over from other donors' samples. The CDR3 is CASSLLGGENSPLHF.